This T cell receptor (beta chain) was identified during a study of T cell changes during pregnancy in multiple sclerosis. Germline CDR1 is SQVTM and CDR2 is ANQGSEA. The CDR3 runs to 11 residues. The germline V and J ends were trimmed by 5 bases and 2 bases, with 6 bases remaining between them. The data were produced by immunoSEQ multiplex PCR, yet TCRdb's version contains in-frame clones alone and is incomplete. The data show more than 80,000 clones, roughly nine tenths seen once. The source material was peripheral blood, sampled in the first trimester of pregnancy. The rearrangement links TRBV29-1 to TRBJ1-2; D remains unclear. This TCR was recovered from a female donor with multiple sclerosis, enrolled in a pregnancy study. The CDR3 loop is CSVRGNYGYTF. The CDR3 DNA reads TGCAGCGTTCGAGGGAACTATGGCTACACCTTC.